This TCR beta chain came from a study of cytomegalovirus exposure and HLA in healthy donors (dated by TCRdb to the late 2010s). For the study in its entirety: According to an earlier analysis of 587 of the donors, about 190 million T cells yielded approximately 120 million unique TCR beta sequences and 276 Gb of sequence data. Because of strong linkage in the cohort, 4 to 6 DR-DQ haplotypes were treated as single units for association and clustering. A later analysis re-examined previously published TCR beta repertoires from roughly 650 donors and added high-resolution HLA genotyping to investigate patterns of TCR occurrence. Genome-wide SNP genotypes for about 60% of the roughly 670 donors were used in a later genetic analysis, which treated that subset as a discovery cohort. High-throughput TCR immunosequencing, statistical association of individual TCRs with disease status, and machine learning were combined to predict cytomegalovirus infection status. Every discovery cohort repertoire had been produced on one sequencing platform. Among roughly 400 genotyped donors of the cohort, an average of roughly 240,000 unique TCR beta nucleotide sequences were sequenced per donor, roughly 18% of them non-productive. In an earlier analysis of 587 of the donors, high-throughput TCR beta sequencing was used to judge whether each TCR beta V gene segment behaved as functional or pseudogenic. An early release that covered some 640 HLA-typed donors contained about 300 gigabases of sequencing data and 70 million to 100 million unique TCR sequences. Both class I and class II loci were covered by HLA typing, at four-digit resolution. The genetic ancestry cluster associated with self-reported Caucasian donors included 70% to 85% of the approximately 430 genotyped donors. Using immunosequencing, the study profiled T cell repertoires from 550 to 750 subjects and related those repertoires to cytomegalovirus serostatus. A separate validation cohort of roughly 110 different subjects was used in addition to the roughly 640-subject first cohort. Rather than using new phenotypic data, the later analysis identified candidate immune exposures from TCR beta sequences and from how often those sequences occurred across donors. Typing coverage varied by locus: roughly 620-640 donors for A, B, C, DRB1 and DQB1; approximately 520 for DQA1; some 610 for DPA1; about 450 for DPB1. The study aimed to test whether signatures of past pathogen exposure could be identified by cataloging public T cell receptors. Donor age, sex, ethnicity and CMV serostatus were collected together with the repertoire data. Points the paper makes about the study in general: A few of the identified cytomegalovirus-associated TCR beta chains were confirmed in vitro to be specific for cytomegalovirus antigens. Sequencing depth was assumed to be roughly uniform across donors in the presence/absence analyses, though that assumption may not hold. Compared with equally common non-associated chains, HLA-associated TCR beta chains in a later analysis were more clonally expanded and had lower generation probabilities. The study gave a list of 150 to 200 TCR beta chains associated with cytomegalovirus. In a later genetic analysis, fewer N-insertions in productive TCRs were reported among donors in an Asian-associated ancestry cluster than the roughly 700-donor mean. A later analysis reported that several top co-occurrence clusters appeared linked to parvovirus B19, influenza, CMV and Epstein-Barr virus. Assigning TCR associations to individual alleles was difficult when HLA alleles, especially DR and DQ, strongly co-occurred. HLA typing was unavailable for some donors at each locus, so association tests used only the typed subset. In this cohort, only TCR beta chains were sequenced, and detectable features were limited by the absence of alpha or paired-chain data. CMV serostatus was the only immune exposure information available for the cohort. Most TCR sequences were seen in very few donors, while some public TCRs were found in many individuals. Over 15 rarely observed V segments, including chromosome 9 orphons, were excluded from the earlier analysis of several hundred of the donors because counts were too low. In an earlier analysis of about 600 of the donors, most TCR beta V segments appeared in productive rearrangements about 87% or about 30% of the time, broadly matching IMGT annotations. A further reported finding was that TCR beta sequences accurately predicted the HLA-A and HLA-B alleles for most subjects in the first cohort. The classifier was reported to diagnose cytomegalovirus status with high specificity and sensitivity in both the original cohort and the validation cohort. A later analysis found that most CMV-associated TCR beta chains appeared HLA-restricted, with HLA associations seemingly driven largely by CMV exposure. Because the 87-base-pair reads could not distinguish some IMGT-functional V segments, including TRBV6-2 and TRBV6-3, those segments were excluded. A group of highly shared sequence variants was considered likely to be a technical artifact of the sequencing pipeline. It was suggested by the authors that the approach could potentially be generalized to other disease states and immunological phenotypes. In a later analysis, 16,951 TCR beta sequences were associated with specific HLA alleles at a false discovery rate of 0.05. Correlated functional status among segregating V segments might be attributable to linkage disequilibrium, but an unknown experimental factor could not be ruled out. An association between a missense DCLRE1C variant and V-gene and J-gene trimming of TCR beta chains was found in a later genetic analysis and replicated in an independent cohort. According to a later analysis, TCR association rates differed among HLA loci, with DRB1 alleles showing the most associated TCRs and HLA-C alleles showing the fewest.

In total, roughly 670 healthy bone marrow donors made up the cohort. At the time of sampling, all cohort members were nominally healthy, though unrecorded immune exposures were likely present. The donor tested CMV seronegative, placing the donor among the 300 to 450 seronegative members of the cohort. Each donor provided a peripheral blood sample, and peripheral blood mononuclear cells were used for TCR beta sequencing. The Qiagen DNeasy Blood Extraction Kit was used to extract genomic DNA from the blood cell samples. The CDR3 starts with the cysteine, ends with the phenylalanine, and has 16 residues. The entry retains the CDR3 DNA only, 48 bases that are in frame from base 1. V is clipped by 7 bases and J by 0 bases, and the sequence between their germline boundaries is 19 bases long. According to the germline V gene, CDR1 reads SGHTA and CDR2 reads FQGNSA. The library was made by the immunoSEQ multiplex PCR assay. The multiplex PCR relied on a mix of 60 forward primers for TCR Vbeta segments and 13 reverse primers for TCR Jbeta segments. The CDR3 region of rearranged TCR beta genes was amplified from genomic DNA by a multiplex PCR assay. The amplified TCR beta libraries were sequenced on the Illumina HiSeq System as 87-base-pair reads. The study's processing was this. A later analysis tallied 75 million to 95 million unique TCR beta chains across the 666 repertoires, and approximately 12 million of those chains were shared by two or more donors. Raw reads were error-corrected and collapsed into unique sequences by a nearest-neighbor algorithm in which closely related sequences were merged to remove PCR and sequencing errors. V, D and J gene segments were assigned by aligning CDR3 sequences to IMGT reference sequences. For a sequence to be retained, at least a six-nucleotide match to both a V gene segment and a J gene segment was required. A rearrangement was called productive if the CDR3 had no stop codons and remained in frame with V and J, and every other rearrangement was called non-productive. Following IMGT convention, CDR3 was defined as the stretch from the second conserved V-encoded cysteine to the conserved J-encoded phenylalanine. The earlier analysis of 500 to 750 of the donors excluded any sequence lacking an unambiguous match to a single V gene segment. In an earlier analysis of around 600 of the donors, V segments were called functional above 56.7% productive rearrangements and were called segregating when the between-donor standard deviation exceeded 5%. A statistical classification framework was built to diagnose cytomegalovirus status from the catalog of TCR beta chain sequences. V and J gene assignment, in a later analysis, came from comparing TCR nucleotide sequences with IMGT/GENE-DB human TR gene sequences. A later analysis assigned CDR3 sequences and most-parsimonious VDJ recombination scenarios with the TCRdist pipeline. In a later analysis, each TCR beta chain was defined by its CDR3 amino acid sequence together with its V-gene family, and reads lacking a unique V-gene family were excluded. To address suspected cross-contamination and a sequencing artifact, a later analysis removed several hundred highly shared, low-generation-probability nucleotide sequences. In a later analysis, a clonal expansion index was calculated for each public chain from normalized within-repertoire ranks of inferred template counts. Generation probabilities in a later analysis came from a VDJ recombination model fitted to out-of-frame rearrangements, and those results were checked against IGoR. In a later analysis, hypergeometric tests were used to score TCR-TCR, TCR-HLA and TCR-CMV co-occurrence, with a repertoire-size bias correction applied to TCR pairs. In a later analysis, false discovery rates were estimated by permuting HLA or CMV assignments 20 times. A later analysis grouped co-occurring TCRs with DBSCAN, adding TCRdist sequence similarity when clustering within HLA-allele-positive subsets. Repertoires with fewer than 30,000 or more than 120,000 public chains, plus five repertoires with anomalous nucleotide sharing, were excluded from co-occurrence clustering. The source is immuneACCESS, and TCRdb retained only in-frame sequences with V and J called. Part of the clones is not carried over; for the studies checked, unresolved V genes explain less than half of this, and the remainder is unexplained. Clonal size and the V and J genes are those of that table, whereas D and trimming came from the DNA. In this sample the table shows more than 90,000 clones, around 80% of which occur a single time. The ten largest account for just over 0.75% of the sample.

About this clone: Its antigen specificity is not known. Base-call qualities are not available, and no considerably larger clone is one nucleotide away.

Here the chain combines TRBV7-2 and TRBJ2-7, and the D gene may be TRBD1, 6 bases matching. The source material was PBMCs. This clonotype originated in a woman aged 55-75 years in good health and CMV-seronegative. CDR3 loop: CASTKRDTVYSYEQYF. The bases read TGTGCCAGCACCAAACGGGACACAGTTTACTCCTACGAGCAGTACTTC.